These 4 T cell receptor beta chains were sequenced from one sample in a study of blood T cell repertoires in COVID-19. Here immunoSEQ multiplex PCR was the method, and the copy in TCRdb shows in-frame clones only, minus some. The table has 30,000 to 40,000 clones, about nine tenths seen once; the top ten hold 20% to 25%. Material: peripheral blood. All receptors derive from a man between 60 and 75 years old with acute or convalescent COVID-19.

V gene TRBV27 combines with J gene TRBJ1-1, with 8 nucleotides matching TRBD1. CDR3 size: 16 residues. Germline V gene sequence: CDR1 MNHEY, CDR2 SMNVEV (reference sequence). The V and J ends lost 6 bases and 5 bases, in that order; junction bases with no gene match: 14. The CDR3 region is CASRRTDRGPGTEAFF. The CDR3 bases are TGTGCCAGCAGGAGGACAGACAGGGGTCCGGGGACTGAAGCTTTCTTT.

This chain uses TRBV10-3 with TRBJ1-1, with TRBD1 matching 10 bases. Germline CDR1 is ENHRY and CDR2 is SYGVKD. This CDR3 comprises 13 residues. The junction had 7 bases not matched to a gene; V was cut back by 4 bases and J by 11 bases. The CDR3 reads CAISGAGTGAAFF. CDR3 nucleotides: TGTGCCATCAGTGGTGCCGGGACAGGGGCCGCTTTCTTT.

The count of this clone is one. V gene TRBV18 combines with J gene TRBJ2-6; perhaps TRBD1 as D (6 bases). Germline assignment: CDR1 KGHSH and CDR2 LQKENI. Deletions cut 6 bases from V and 4 bases from J, with 7 bases between. The CDR3 is 13 amino acids. Here the CDR3 DNA reads TGTGCCAGCTCGGGGGCAGGGGCCAACGTCCTGACTTTC. Its protein is CASSGAGANVLTF. Looking up the rest from reference TRBV18 and TRBJ2-6 gives the full variable domain: NAGVMQNPRHLVRRRGQEARLRCSPMKGHSHVYWYRQLPEEGLKFMVYLQKENIIDESGMPKERFSAEFPKEGPSILRIQQVVRGDSAAYFCASSGAGANVLTFGAGSRLTVL.

The chain carries TRBV19 and TRBJ1-6; D remains ambiguous. The CDR3 length is 15 residues. V was clipped by 5 bases and J by 6 bases, with 14 bases between them. Germline V lookup: CDR1 LNHDA, CDR2 SQIVND (reference sequence). The CDR3 sequence: CASSPRGSFNSPLHF. In nucleotides, the CDR3 is TGTGCCAGTAGTCCAAGAGGGAGTTTTAATTCACCCCTCCACTTT.